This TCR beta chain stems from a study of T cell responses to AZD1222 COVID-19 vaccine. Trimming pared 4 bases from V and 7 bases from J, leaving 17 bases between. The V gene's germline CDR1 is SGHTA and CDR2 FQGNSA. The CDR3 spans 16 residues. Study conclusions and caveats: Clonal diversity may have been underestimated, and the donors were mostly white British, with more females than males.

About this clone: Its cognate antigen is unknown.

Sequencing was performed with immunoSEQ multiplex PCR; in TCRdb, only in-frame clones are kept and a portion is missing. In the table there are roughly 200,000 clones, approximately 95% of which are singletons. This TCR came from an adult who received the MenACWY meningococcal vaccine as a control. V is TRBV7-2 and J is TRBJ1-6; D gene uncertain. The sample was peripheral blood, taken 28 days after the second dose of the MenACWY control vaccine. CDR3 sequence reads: CASSSTAERVNSPLHF. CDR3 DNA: TGTGCCAGCAGCTCCACAGCAGAGCGGGTGAATTCACCCCTCCACTTT.